This T cell receptor beta chain was recovered during a study of breast tumors, draining lymph nodes, adjacent tissues. This clonotype was counted at least ten times. The lymph nodes were axillary draining lymph nodes from breast cancer patients. Germline values: CDR1 DFQATT, CDR2 SNEGSKA (reference sequence). The V gene lost 3 bases and the J gene lost 4 bases, with 21 bases spanning the gap. The CDR3 is 16 residues long. TCRdb analysed the multiplex PCR reads with MiXCR anew, one entry per CDR3 protein. This sample carries fewer than 300,000 distinct CDR3 sequences, roughly 32% of them seen once, and the ten largest clones take 1.3% to 1.5%.

The clonotype originates from a female donor with breast cancer. Some clones in this sample may be carry-over from other donors' samples. The material sequenced was axillary lymph node tissue. The V and J genes are TRBV20-1 and TRBJ1-2, with D perhaps matching TRBD1 (6 bases). CDR3 DNA: TGCAGTGCTAGGGATCCGAGAAGGGGGTCCGGCTATGGCTACACCTTC. Its protein product is CSARDPRRGSGYGYTF.